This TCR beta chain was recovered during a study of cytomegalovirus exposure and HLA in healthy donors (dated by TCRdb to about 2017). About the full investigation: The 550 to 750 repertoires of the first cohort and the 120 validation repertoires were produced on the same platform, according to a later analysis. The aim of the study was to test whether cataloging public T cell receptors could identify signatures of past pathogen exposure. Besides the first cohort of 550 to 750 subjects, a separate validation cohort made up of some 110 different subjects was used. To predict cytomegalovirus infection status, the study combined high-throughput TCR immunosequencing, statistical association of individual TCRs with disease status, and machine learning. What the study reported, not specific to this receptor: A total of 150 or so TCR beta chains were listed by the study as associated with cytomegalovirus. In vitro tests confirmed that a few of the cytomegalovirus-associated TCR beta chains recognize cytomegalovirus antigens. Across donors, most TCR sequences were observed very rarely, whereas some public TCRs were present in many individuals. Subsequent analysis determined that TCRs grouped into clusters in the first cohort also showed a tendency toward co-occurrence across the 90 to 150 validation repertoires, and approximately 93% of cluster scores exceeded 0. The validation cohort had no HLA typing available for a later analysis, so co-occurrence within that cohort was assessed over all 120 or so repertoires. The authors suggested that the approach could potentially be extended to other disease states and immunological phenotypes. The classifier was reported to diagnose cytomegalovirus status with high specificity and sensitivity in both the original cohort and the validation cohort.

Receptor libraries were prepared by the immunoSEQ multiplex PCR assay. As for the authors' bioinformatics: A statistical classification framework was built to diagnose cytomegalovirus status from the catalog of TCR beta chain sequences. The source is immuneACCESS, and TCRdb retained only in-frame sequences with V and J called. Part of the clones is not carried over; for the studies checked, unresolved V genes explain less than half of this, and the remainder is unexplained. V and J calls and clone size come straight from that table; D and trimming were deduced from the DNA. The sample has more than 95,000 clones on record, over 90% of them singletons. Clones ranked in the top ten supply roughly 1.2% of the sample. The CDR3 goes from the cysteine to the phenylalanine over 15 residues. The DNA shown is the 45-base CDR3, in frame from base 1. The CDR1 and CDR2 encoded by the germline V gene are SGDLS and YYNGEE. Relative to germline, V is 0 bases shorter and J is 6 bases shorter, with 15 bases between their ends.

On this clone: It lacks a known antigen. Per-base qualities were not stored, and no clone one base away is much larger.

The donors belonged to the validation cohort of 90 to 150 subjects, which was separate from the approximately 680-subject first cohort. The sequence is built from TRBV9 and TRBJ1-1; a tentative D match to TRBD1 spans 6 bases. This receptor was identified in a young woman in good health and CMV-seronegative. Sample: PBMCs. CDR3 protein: CASSVEGVGVAEAFF. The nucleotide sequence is TGTGCCAGCAGCGTAGAGGGGGTAGGTGTGGCTGAAGCTTTCTTT.